This TCR beta chain was captured by sequencing in a study of graft-versus-host responses after intestinal transplantation. Study background: Uniformly, recipients were administered anti-thymocyte globulin induction with subsequent tacrolimus and steroids for about 3 years.

Worth noting for this clone: Its antigen is as yet unknown.

The germline V gene has CDR1 SGHDT and CDR2 YYEEEE. Trimming left V 2 bases short and J 0 bases short, with 9 bases between. The CDR3 runs 15 residues. Study results and limitations: Marrow from the recipient contained GvH clones, some of which had appeared first in ileum or blood. Levels of circulating GvH clones at their peak were associated with early post-transplant HvG declines.

Measured with immunoSEQ multiplex PCR; TCRdb has only the in-frame clones, and not every one. The sample has about 110,000 clones, 90% to 95% seen once. The chain is built from TRBV5-6 and TRBJ2-1; D might be TRBD1 (5 bases). This TCR was recovered from a human donor who received an intestinal transplant. The specimen was unstimulated CD8+ T cells sorted from spleen or lymph node cells, collected before intestinal transplant. The CDR3 loop reads CASSLGASSYNEQFF. The CDR3 bases are TGTGCCAGCAGCTTAGGGGCCAGCTCCTACAATGAGCAGTTCTTC.